The 18 T cell receptor beta chains listed next were all sequenced from one sample in a study of T cell clonality in common variable immunodeficiency. Generated by immunoSEQ multiplex PCR, the TCRdb table keeps only in-frame clones and is missing some. Listed for the sample are approximately 34,000 clones, none seen a single time. The sequenced sample was peripheral blood mononuclear cells. The receptor set was obtained from a person aged 18 to 75 in good health.

The sample holds a few counts of this clone. The CDR3 end falls 3 residues outside the read, so it is completed with the germline J gene. This chain uses TRBV19 with TRBJ1-1; 9 bases align to TRBD1. Germline lookup yields CDR1 LNHDA and CDR2 SQIVND (reference sequence). V lost 8 bases and J lost 4; bases outside the gene matches: 11. CDR3 length equals 15 residues. The sequenced part of the CDR3 DNA is TGTGCCAGTCTGGGGGACAGGGTTTTAAGCACTGAA. Amino acids: CASLGDRVLSTE. Given in full, the CDR3 is CASLGDRVLSTEAFF.

This clone was seen only a few times. The read gets to within 3 residues of the CDR3 end, and the germline J gene fills in the rest. The chain carries TRBV5-6 and TRBJ2-7; 11 nucleotides agree with TRBD2. Germline values: CDR1 SGHDT, CDR2 YYEEEE. The CDR3 consists of 14 residues. Trimming took 3 bases from V and 3 from J; bases not matched to a gene: 2. CDR3 amino acids: CASSSGLAGYEQYF. The CDR3 bases that were read are TGTGCCAGCAGCTCCGGACTAGCGGGCTACGAG. Combining the CDR3 with reference TRBV5-6 and TRBJ2-7 gives the whole variable domain DAGVTQSPTHLIKTRGQQVTLRCSPKSGHDTVSWYQQALGQGPQFIFQYYEEEERQRGNFPDRFSGHQFPNYSSELNVNALLLGDSALYLCASSSGLAGYEQYFGPGTRLTVT.

This clone was counted many times. The DNA read from the CDR3 is TGCAGTGCTAGGGACTTGAACGGTATCACAGATACG. It is translated as CSARDLNGITDT. The CDR3 in its entirety is CSARDLNGITDTQYF. The chain carries TRBV20-1 and TRBJ2-3, with a weak D call TRBD2 (5 bases). Read coverage stops 3 residues before the CDR3 terminus; the germline J gene supplies the remainder. There are 15 residues in the CDR3. Between the trimmed V and J ends, which lost 3 bases and 2 bases, there was a span of 15 bases. From germline, CDR1 is DFQATT and CDR2 SNEGSKA (reference sequence).

In this sample, this clone turned up a few times. The CDR3 end is not reached by the read, which stops 3 residues before it; the germline J gene fills it in. The chain couples TRBV30 to TRBJ2-2; possible D gene TRBD1, 6 bases. CDR3 size: 15 residues. Germline CDR1 reads GTSNPN; CDR2 reads SVGIG (reference sequence). The CDR3 DNA, read in part, is TGTGCCTGGAGTGTATCAACAGGGAGAAATTCACCG. Amino acid sequence: CAWSVSTGRNSP. The full CDR3 reads CAWSVSTGRNSPLFF. The complete variable domain, with remaining parts taken from reference TRBV30 and TRBJ2-2, reads SQTIHQWPATLVQPVGSPLSLECTVEGTSNPNLYWYRQAAGRGLQLLFYSVGIGQISSEVPQNLSASRPQDRQFILSSKKLLLSDSGFYLCAWSVSTGRNSPLFFGEGSRLTVL.

This clone was detected many times. The CDR3 extends 3 residues past the end of the read, so its final part is completed from the germline J gene. The rearrangement links TRBV7-2 to TRBJ2-7; possibly TRBD2 for D (6 bases). Trimming stripped 1 base from V and 0 bases from J, with 7 bases between. The CDR3 consists of 14 residues. Germline V gene sequence: CDR1 SGHTA, CDR2 FQGNSA. CDR3 sequence reads: CASSLGGISYEQYF. The sequenced part of the CDR3 DNA is TGTGCCAGCAGCTTAGGCGGGATCTCCTACGAG.

This clone was counted many times. Sequencing ends 3 residues short of the CDR3 end; the germline J gene provides the rest. The rearrangement uses TRBV20-1 and TRBJ2-7, with 7 bases matching TRBD1. The junction had 7 bases not matched to a gene; V was cut back by 6 bases and J by 5 bases. Germline V gene lookup returns CDR1 DFQATT and CDR2 SNEGSKA (reference sequence). The CDR3 is made up of 12 amino acids. The covered CDR3 bases are TGCAGTGCAGTAGACAGGGTCCACGAG. The encoded protein is CSAVDRVHE. The full-length CDR3 reads as CSAVDRVHEQYF.

This clone was seen at least ten times. The read terminates 3 residues ahead of where the CDR3 ends, so the germline J gene completes it. This chain joins TRBV6-2 or TRBV6-3 and TRBJ2-1; no definite D call. Germline V gives CDR1 MNHEY, CDR2 SVGEGT. The germline V and J ends were trimmed by 6 bases and 5 bases, with 8 bases remaining between them. The CDR3 is made up of 12 amino acids. Partial CDR3 DNA: TGTGCCAGCAGCCTACCTCACAATGAG. Translation gives CASSLPHNE. The whole CDR3 protein reads CASSLPHNEQFF.

This clone turned up a few times. The read gets to within 3 residues of the CDR3 end, and the germline J gene fills in the rest. This chain connects TRBV7-2 to TRBJ2-2, with D perhaps TRBD1 (5 bases). The germline gives CDR1 SGHTA, CDR2 FQGNSA. The CDR3 has 15 residues. The CDR3 spells CASNTGHGVNEKLFF. The CDR3 bases that were read are TGTGCCAGCAACACAGGACATGGGGTTAATGAAAAG.

This clone was counted between two and nine times. Sequencing ends 3 residues short of the CDR3 end; the germline J gene provides the rest. The chain carries TRBV6-4 and TRBJ1-1, with TRBD1 as a possible D gene (5 bases). V lost 10 bases and J 3 bases, leaving 12 bases between the germline ends. Germline CDR1 MRHNA, CDR2 SNTAGT. The CDR3 runs 12 residues. CDR3 DNA (partial): TGTGCCAACTCTCGAGGGGACACTGAA. The encoded protein is CANSRGDTE. The whole CDR3 reads CANSRGDTEAFF.

To note about this clone: One end of the junction does not line up with germline, which may come from a read error. The read gets to within 3 residues of the CDR3 end, and the germline J gene fills in the rest. This CDR3 is also generated by other DNA sequences in the sample. The V and J genes are TRBV10-3 and TRBJ2-7, with TRBD2 identical over 8 bases. CDR1 and CDR2 (germline): ENHRY, SYGVKD. There are 13 residues in the CDR3. CDR3 DNA, as far as it was read: TGCGCCATCGGGGGGGCGGGGAACTACGAG. Translating it yields CAIGGAGNYE. The complete CDR3 protein is CAIGGAGNYEQYF.

This clone was seen a few times. Read data end 3 residues before the CDR3 end; the end is taken from the germline J gene. V is TRBV18 and J is TRBJ1-5; TRBD1 aligns across 7 bases. The CDR3 is 15 amino acids. Germline CDR1 is KGHSH and CDR2 is LQKENI. After removal of 6 bases from V and 2 bases from J, the junction contained 7 bases not matched to a gene. The CDR3 spells CASSWVGQGNQPQHF. CDR3 DNA (partial): TGTGCCAGCTCGTGGGTTGGACAGGGCAATCAGCCC.

This clone was counted at least ten times. The part of the CDR3 DNA that was read is TGCGCCAGCAGCTTGGAAATGACAGGGGGCGCAACAGATACG. Translation: CASSLEMTGGATDT. The entire CDR3 reads CASSLEMTGGATDTQYF. This rearrangement joins TRBV5-1 to TRBJ2-3; 10 bases match TRBD1. The read finishes 3 residues shy of the CDR3 end, and the germline J gene is used to complete it. V gave up 0 bases and J gave up 3 bases; unmatched junction bases: 7. Germline CDR1 reads SGHRS; CDR2 reads YFSETQ. This CDR3 spans 17 amino acids. The full variable domain, completed using reference TRBV5-1 and TRBJ2-3, is KAGVTQTPRYLIKTRGQQVTLSCSPISGHRSVSWYQQTPGQGLQFLFEYFSETQRNKGNFPGRFSGRQFSNSRSEMNVSTLELGDSALYLCASSLEMTGGATDTQYFGPGTRLTVL.

This clone was counted only a few times. The read falls 3 residues short of the CDR3 end, and the missing part is taken from the germline J gene. The chain employs TRBV7-6 and TRBJ2-5, with D maybe TRBD2 (6 bases). Germline assignment: CDR1 SGHVS and CDR2 FNYEAQ. CDR3 length: 14 amino acids. V was clipped by 6 bases and J by 5 bases, with 16 bases between them. The covered CDR3 bases are TGTGCCAGCAGTCGCTCGGGAGAGGGGGAGACC. Translated, it gives CASSRSGEGET. The complete CDR3 protein is CASSRSGEGETQYF. Drawing the rest from reference TRBV7-6 and TRBJ2-5, the complete variable domain is GAGVSQSPRYKVTKRGQDVALRCDPISGHVSLYWYRQALGQGPEFLTYFNYEAQQDKSGLPNDRFSAERPEGSISTLTIQRTEQRDSAMYRCASSRSGEGETQYFGPGTRLLVL.

In regard to this clone: The read terminates 3 residues before the CDR3 end, so the remaining end is supplied by the germline J gene. The rearrangement joins TRBV7-9 to TRBJ2-5; D is unclear. Germline assignment: CDR1 SEHNR and CDR2 FQNEAQ (reference sequence). This CDR3 spans 14 amino acids. V was trimmed by 5 bases and J by 4 bases, leaving 14 bases between them. The sequenced CDR3 bases are TGTGCCAGCAGCCCGGGTCGGCGTGGAGAGACC. As protein: CASSPGRRGET. The complete CDR3 reads CASSPGRRGETQYF.

This clone was picked up many times. The read ends 3 residues early relative to the CDR3; the germline J gene fills the gap. The chain carries TRBV6-2 or TRBV6-3 and TRBJ2-5; D not resolved. The CDR3 length is 14 residues. From germline, CDR1 is MNHEY and CDR2 SVGEGT. The ends were cut back, 0 bases at V and 5 bases at J, with 10 bases in the middle. Partial CDR3 DNA: TGTGCCAGCAGTTACTCTACCACTTCGGAGACC. Protein sequence: CASSYSTTSET. The entire CDR3 protein reads CASSYSTTSETQYF.

This clone was seen ten or more times. The read gets to within 3 residues of the CDR3 end, and the germline J gene fills in the rest. The V call is TRBV20-1, the J call TRBJ1-2, with a tentative D call TRBD1 (5 bases). V lost 7 bases to trimming and J lost 5 bases, with 20 bases between them. The CDR3 spans 14 residues. Germline CDR1 is DFQATT and CDR2 is SNEGSKA (reference sequence). CDR3 protein: CSVGQGGGNYGYTF. The DNA read from the CDR3 is TGCAGTGTGGGGCAGGGAGGAGGGAATTATGGC.

This clone has a count of ten or more. The read gets to within 3 residues of the CDR3 end, and the germline J gene fills in the rest. The chain employs TRBV10-2 and TRBJ2-5; D call uncertain. CDR1 WSHSY and CDR2 SAAADI come from the germline V gene. This CDR3 has 10 residues. The V end was cut by 7 bases, the J end by 5 bases, with 5 bases between. The CDR3 reads CASMRETQYF. The sequenced part of the CDR3 DNA is TGCGCCAGCATGAGGGAGACC.

On this clone: The CDR3 extends 3 residues past the end of the read, so its final part is completed from the germline J gene. The chain is built from TRBV19 and TRBJ1-6, with 10 nucleotides matching TRBD1. The V gene's germline CDR1 is LNHDA and CDR2 SQIVND (reference sequence). CDR3 length: 15 residues. CDR3 loop: CASTQEWTGGIPLHF. The CDR3 DNA, read in part, is TGTGCCAGTACCCAAGAGTGGACAGGGGGGATTCCC.